A single T cell receptor beta chain is shown here with its context. Its antigen remains unknown. These data are taken from a study of cytomegalovirus exposure and HLA in healthy donors. Study-level points and caveats: The productive fraction for most TCR beta V segments was about 90% or about 30% in an earlier analysis. Cytomegalovirus status was reportedly diagnosed by the classifier with high sensitivity and specificity.

PCR primers comprised 60 Vbeta and 13 Jbeta primers. Assay: immunoSEQ multiplex PCR; the TCRdb copy retains only in-frame clones and omits some. The sample spans fewer than 150,000 clones; the ten largest clones claim 2% to 3%. The sequence derives from a man aged 40-55 years in good health and CMV-seronegative. Sequencing was carried out using PBMCs.

The CDR3 here is CASSEFQGSSYNEQFF. Written as DNA, the CDR3 is TGTGCCAGCAGTGAGTTCCAGGGGAGCTCCTACAATGAGCAGTTCTTC. This chain uses TRBV6-1 with TRBJ2-1; D might be TRBD1 (6 bases). Germline V gene sequence: CDR1 MNHNS, CDR2 SASEGT. V gave up 3 bases and J gave up 0 bases, with 12 bases separating them. The CDR3 loop spans 16 amino acids.